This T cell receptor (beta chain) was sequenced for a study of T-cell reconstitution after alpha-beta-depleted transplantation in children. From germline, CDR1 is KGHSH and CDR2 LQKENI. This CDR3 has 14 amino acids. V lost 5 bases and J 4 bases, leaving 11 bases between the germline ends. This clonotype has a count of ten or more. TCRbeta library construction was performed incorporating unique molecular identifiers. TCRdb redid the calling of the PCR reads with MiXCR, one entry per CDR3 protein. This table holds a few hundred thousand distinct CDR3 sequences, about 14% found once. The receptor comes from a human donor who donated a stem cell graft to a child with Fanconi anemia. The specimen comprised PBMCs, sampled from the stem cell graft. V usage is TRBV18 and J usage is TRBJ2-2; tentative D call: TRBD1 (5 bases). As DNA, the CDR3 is TGTGCCAGCTCAAGCGAACAGGTCACCGGGGAGCTGTTTTTT. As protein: CASSSEQVTGELFF.